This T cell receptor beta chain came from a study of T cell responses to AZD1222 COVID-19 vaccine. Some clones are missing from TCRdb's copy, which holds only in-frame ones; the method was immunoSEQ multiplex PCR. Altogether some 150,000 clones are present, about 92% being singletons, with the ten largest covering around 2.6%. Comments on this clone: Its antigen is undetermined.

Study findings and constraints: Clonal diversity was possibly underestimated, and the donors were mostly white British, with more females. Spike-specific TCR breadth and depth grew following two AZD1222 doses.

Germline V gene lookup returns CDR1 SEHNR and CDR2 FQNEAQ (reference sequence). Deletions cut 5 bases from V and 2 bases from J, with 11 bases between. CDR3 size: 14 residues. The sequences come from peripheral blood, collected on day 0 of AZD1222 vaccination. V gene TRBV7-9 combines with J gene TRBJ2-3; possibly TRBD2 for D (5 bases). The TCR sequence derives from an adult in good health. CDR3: CASSMEEFTDTQYF. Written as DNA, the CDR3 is TGTGCCAGCAGCATGGAGGAGTTCACAGATACGCAGTATTTT.